The next 30 T cell receptor beta chains were all read from a single sample in a study of response to subunit inactivated influenza vaccine. TCRdb re-analysed the RT-PCR reads in MiXCR, keeping a single row per CDR3 protein. The table lists around 480,000 distinct CDR3 sequences, roughly 9.7% of them singletons, with approximately 12% in the top ten. Sequenced material: PBMCs from blood, taken roughly 48 days after vaccination. These receptors all stem from a man in his forties or fifties who received an inactivated influenza vaccine.

In its sample, this clonotype was seen many times. The rearrangement joins TRBV6-2 or TRBV6-3 to TRBJ2-4, with no clear D. CDR1 is MNHEY, CDR2 SVGEGT, per germline. Trimming took off 6 bases at V and 0 bases at J, with 9 bases between the two ends. CDR3 size: 14 residues. CDR3 DNA: TGTGCCAGCAGCCGTGACCTAGCCAAAAACATTCAGTACTTC. Residues: CASSRDLAKNIQYF.

This clonotype occurred a few times. DNA for the CDR3: TGTGCCAGCAGACGGACAGGGGATCGAATTGGTGGCTACACCTTC. Its protein is CASRRTGDRIGGYTF. The chain couples TRBV6-1 to TRBJ1-2, with 9 positions matching TRBD1. The J segment lost 7 bases and the V segment lost 6 bases, leaving 12 bases of the junction unmatched. Germline V gene sequence: CDR1 MNHNS, CDR2 SASEGT. This CDR3 is built from 15 residues.

The chain combines TRBV30 with TRBJ2-4, with 9 positions matching TRBD1. V was pared by 2 bases and J by 4 bases, with 6 bases of the junction left unmatched. CDR3 length equals 15 residues. Germline CDR1 is GTSNPN and CDR2 is SVGIG (reference sequence). The CDR3 loop is CAWSTPDRGKNIQYF. Here the CDR3 DNA reads TGTGCCTGGAGTACTCCTGACAGGGGGAAAAACATTCAGTACTTC.

V gene TRBV5-1 combines with J gene TRBJ1-1, with 7 bases aligning to TRBD1. The CDR3 is 14 amino acids. V gave up 5 bases and J gave up 4 bases; unmatched junction bases: 8. CDR1 SGHRS and CDR2 YFSETQ come from the germline V gene. This chain's CDR3 is CASRTGQPATEAFF. The CDR3 DNA reads as TGCGCCAGCAGGACGGGACAGCCGGCCACTGAAGCTTTCTTT. Filled out from reference TRBV5-1 and TRBJ1-1, the complete variable domain reads KAGVTQTPRYLIKTRGQQVTLSCSPISGHRSVSWYQQTPGQGLQFLFEYFSETQRNKGNFPGRFSGRQFSNSRSEMNVSTLELGDSALYLCASRTGQPATEAFFGQGTRLTVV.

The table lists this clonotype with many counts. The gene calls are TRBV20-1 and TRBJ1-1; D perhaps matches TRBD1 (5 bases). Trimming removed 1 base at V and 1 base at J, with 13 bases between. Germline V gene data show CDR1 as DFQATT and CDR2 as SNEGSKA (reference sequence). This CDR3 spans 15 amino acids. The CDR3 region has the DNA TGCAGTGCTAGAGTTACGGGACGGACGAACACTGAAGCTTTCTTT. Residues: CSARVTGRTNTEAFF.

J is TRBJ2-3 and V is TRBV6-2 or TRBV6-3; D remains ambiguous. Trimming stripped 7 bases from V and 0 bases from J, with 8 bases between. CDR1 MNHEY and CDR2 SVGEGT come from the germline V gene. This CDR3 has 13 residues. The CDR3 sequence is CASTQPSTDTQYF. DNA for the CDR3: TGTGCCAGCACGCAGCCTAGCACAGATACGCAGTATTTT.

The rearrangement links TRBV20-1 to TRBJ2-5; D is ambiguous. Germline V gives CDR1 DFQATT, CDR2 SNEGSKA (reference sequence). CDR3 length equals 14 residues. The V and J ends lost 4 bases and 2 bases respectively, with 14 bases between them. For the CDR3, the DNA is TGCAGTGCTATGGCCGGGCTGGGGCAAGAGACCCAGTACTTC. As protein: CSAMAGLGQETQYF.

The genes are TRBV29-1 and TRBJ2-7; the D gene is possibly TRBD1 (6 bases). The CDR3 is 13 residues long. CDR1 and CDR2 (germline): SQVTM, ANQGSEA. Deletions cut 3 bases from V and 1 base from J, with 10 bases between. CDR3 amino acids: CSVDAGESYEQYF. DNA of the CDR3: TGCAGCGTTGATGCAGGGGAATCCTACGAGCAGTACTTC.

This clonotype was seen a few times. V usage is TRBV9 and J usage is TRBJ2-7; the D gene is possibly TRBD1 (5 bases). There are 16 residues in the CDR3. Looked up from germline, CDR1 is SGDLS and CDR2 is YYNGEE. V was trimmed by 0 bases and J by 0 bases, leaving 13 bases between them. The CDR3 nucleotides are TGTGCCAGCAGCGTAGGTAGGGGATCAGACTCCTACGAGCAGTACTTC. This translates into CASSVGRGSDSYEQYF.

This rearrangement joins TRBV5-8 to TRBJ2-1; no clear D gene. CDR1 and CDR2 (germline): SGHTS, YDEGEE. The V and J ends lost 2 bases and 0 bases respectively, with 12 bases between them. This CDR3 region has 16 residues. The CDR3: CASSFGGHISYNEQFF. The CDR3, as DNA: TGTGCCAGCAGCTTTGGCGGCCATATCTCCTACAATGAGCAGTTCTTC. The whole variable domain, remainder taken from reference TRBV5-8 and TRBJ2-1, is EAGVTQSPTHLIKTRGQQATLRCSPISGHTSVYWYQQALGLGLQFLLWYDEGEERNRGNFPPRFSGRQFPNYSSELNVNALELEDSALYLCASSFGGHISYNEQFFGPGTRLTVL.

The V and J genes are TRBV7-6 and TRBJ2-5; the D is unclear. The germline V gene has CDR1 SGHVS and CDR2 FNYEAQ. CDR3 length: 15 residues. Trimming left V 5 bases short and J 5 bases short, with 18 bases between. In DNA, the CDR3 is TGTGCCAGCAGCCCAAGGACCAGATCCGGGGAGACCCAGTACTTC. It specifies CASSPRTRSGETQYF.

This chain joins TRBV6-2 or TRBV6-3 and TRBJ2-4, with a tentative D call TRBD2 (5 bases). Per germline, CDR1 MNHEY and CDR2 SVGEGT. Trimming removed 4 bases from V and 7 bases from J, with 20 bases in between. CDR3 length equals 16 residues. The CDR3 reads CASSSQRTGPPNIQYF. Here the CDR3 DNA reads TGTGCCAGCAGTTCTCAGCGGACGGGTCCTCCTAACATTCAGTACTTC.

This chain links TRBV12-3 or TRBV12-4 with TRBJ1-2, with a tentative D call TRBD1 (6 bases). CDR3 length: 13 residues. V lost 5 bases and J lost 5, with 12 bases in between. The DNA for the CDR3 is TGTGCCAGCAGTCAACCCGGACAGTATGGCTACACCTTC. Translating gives CASSQPGQYGYTF.

This clonotype was counted many times. This sequence joins TRBV29-1 and TRBJ2-1, with D uncertain. Between the trimmed V and J ends, which lost 4 bases and 0 bases, there was a span of 7 bases. CDR3 size: 13 residues. Germline assignment: CDR1 SQVTM and CDR2 ANQGSEA. Here the CDR3 DNA reads TGCAGCGTTGGGGAATACTCCTACAATGAGCAGTTCTTC. Residues: CSVGEYSYNEQFF.

The chain links TRBV6-1 to TRBJ2-3; 13 bases agree with TRBD2. J was trimmed by 5 bases and V by 7 bases; bases with no gene match: 6. CDR1 and CDR2 (germline): MNHNS, SASEGT. CDR3 length: 15 residues. The CDR3 here is CASTPLAGGRDTQYF. CDR3 sequence (DNA): TGTGCCAGCACCCCACTAGCGGGGGGGCGAGATACGCAGTATTTT.

The V and J genes are TRBV4-3 and TRBJ2-3; D is unresolved. V was pared by 3 bases and J by 1 base, with 11 bases between. Germline V gene data show CDR1 as LGHNA and CDR2 as YSLEER. This CDR3 has 15 amino acids. Here the CDR3 DNA reads TGCGCCAGCAGCCACGAGGCTGGGGGCACAGATACGCAGTATTTT. As protein: CASSHEAGGTDTQYF.

V and J are TRBV7-2 and TRBJ2-5; 9 nucleotides line up with TRBD2. Losses at the gene ends were 6 bases for V and 1 base for J; bases not matched to a gene: 6. CDR1 is SGHTA, CDR2 FQGNSA, per germline. The CDR3 has 15 amino acids. The chain's CDR3 is CASSAGGASQETQYF. In nucleotides, the CDR3 is TGTGCCAGCAGTGCGGGGGGGGCCAGCCAAGAGACCCAGTACTTC.

CDR3 bases: TGTGCCAGCAGCTTAGCGGGGGGGACCACAGATACGCAGTATTTT. Translated, it gives CASSLAGGTTDTQYF. J is TRBJ2-3 and V is TRBV7-2, with TRBD2 identical over 7 bases. Per the germline V gene, CDR1 is SGHTA and CDR2 is FQGNSA. CDR3 length equals 15 residues. The junction had 2 bases not matched to a gene; V was cut back by 0 bases and J by 2 bases.

This clonotype was observed a few times. The chain recombines TRBV7-2 with TRBJ2-1; TRBD2 aligns across 7 bases. Germline assignment: CDR1 SGHTA and CDR2 FQGNSA. The CDR3 has 14 residues. The V segment lost 5 bases and the J segment 7 bases; nucleotides outside the gene matches: 8. Written as DNA, the CDR3 is TGTGCCAGCAGCCCACGACACGGGAGGAATGAGCAGTTCTTC. This sequence encodes CASSPRHGRNEQFF.

Only a few counts were recorded for this clonotype. CDR3 sequence reads: CSATPTVNTGELFF. In nucleotides, the CDR3 is TGCAGTGCGACCCCGACCGTTAACACCGGGGAGCTGTTTTTT. The V gene is TRBV20-1, the J gene TRBJ2-2; D not certain. The CDR3 has 14 residues. Germline assignment: CDR1 DFQATT and CDR2 SNEGSKA (reference sequence). The V gene lost 6 bases and the J gene lost 2 bases, with 13 bases spanning the gap.

This clonotype has at least ten counts. The CDR3 bases are TGTGCCAGCCTCGGCGGTGCGACAGATACGCAGTATTTT. As protein: CASLGGATDTQYF. This chain uses TRBV10-3 with TRBJ2-3, with no clear D. With 10 bases removed from V and 3 bases from J, the gap between germline ends came to 14 bases. This CDR3 has 13 residues. CDR1 is ENHRY, CDR2 SYGVKD, per germline.

This clonotype was found many times. This chain links TRBV12-3 or TRBV12-4 with TRBJ2-7; 10 bases are a match to TRBD1. The CDR3 covers 14 residues. After removal of 8 bases from V and 5 bases from J, the junction contained 9 bases not matched to a gene. CDR3 coding DNA: TGTGCCAGCCGATCCGGGACAGGGGCCGACGAGCAGTACTTC. Encoded protein: CASRSGTGADEQYF.

This clonotype was observed many times. The rearrangement joins TRBV4-2 to TRBJ2-5; 10 bases line up with TRBD2. V trimming: 1 base; J trimming: 4 bases; junction bases outside the gene matches: 6. The CDR3 loop spans 16 amino acids. CDR1 and CDR2 (germline): LGHNA, YNFKEQ. Written as DNA, the CDR3 is TGTGCCAGCAGCCAAGCGGCCGGGACTAGCGTAGAGACCCAGTACTTC. Protein: CASSQAAGTSVETQYF.

This clonotype has just a few counts. The chain recombines TRBV20-1 with TRBJ1-6, with D possibly TRBD1 on 6 matching bases. This CDR3 has 19 amino acids. Germline assignment: CDR1 DFQATT and CDR2 SNEGSKA (reference sequence). The V end lost 2 bases, the J end lost 0 bases, and 20 bases lay between the germline ends. Written as DNA, the CDR3 is TGCAGTGCTAGACCAGACAGGCTACCGATAAGCTCCTATAATTCACCCCTCCACTTT. Its translation is CSARPDRLPISSYNSPLHF.

V gene TRBV15 combines with J gene TRBJ2-2, with a possible D match to TRBD2 (5 bases). This CDR3 is built from 15 residues. The V gene lost 0 bases and the J gene lost 9 bases, with 14 bases spanning the gap. CDR1 LNHNV and CDR2 YYDKDF come from the germline V gene (reference sequence). The CDR3 reads CATSRDLEGPRELFF. The CDR3 DNA follows: TGTGCCACCAGCAGAGATCTCGAGGGTCCTAGGGAGCTGTTTTTT.

This clonotype was counted ten times or more. Relative to the germline gene, one junction end is altered; a read error may explain this. The chain carries TRBV5-1 and TRBJ2-5; D uncertain. The germline V gene encodes CDR1 SGHRS and CDR2 YFSETQ. The length of the CDR3 is 11 residues. Written as DNA, the CDR3 is TGTGCCAGCAGCTTGTCGGAGACCCAGTACTTC. Its translation is CASSLSETQYF. Drawing the rest from reference TRBV5-1 and TRBJ2-5, the complete variable domain is KAGVTQTPRYLIKTRGQQVTLSCSPISGHRSVSWYQQTPGQGLQFLFEYFSETQRNKGNFPGRFSGRQFSNSRSEMNVSTLELGDSALYLCASSLSETQYFGPGTRLLVL.

This clonotype was recorded many times. The gene calls are TRBV20-1 and TRBJ2-7; 8 nucleotides match TRBD1. The CDR3 spans 15 residues. The germline V gene has CDR1 DFQATT and CDR2 SNEGSKA (reference sequence). J gave up 0 bases and V 1 base, and 5 bases lay outside the gene matches. CDR3 region: CSARVMGQASYEQYF. As DNA, the CDR3 is TGCAGTGCTAGAGTTATGGGACAGGCCTCCTACGAGCAGTACTTC.

At least ten counts were recorded for this clonotype. The genes are TRBV15 and TRBJ2-1; either TRBD1 or TRBD2 may supply D (5 bases each). Per the germline V gene, CDR1 is LNHNV and CDR2 is YYDKDF (reference sequence). The CDR3 totals 14 residues. V shed 1 base and J shed 7 bases, with 11 bases lying between them. The CDR3 loop is CATSRVGERNEQFF. The DNA for the CDR3 is TGTGCCACCAGCAGAGTGGGGGAGAGGAATGAGCAGTTCTTC.

This chain joins TRBV6-5 and TRBJ1-2; 7 positions agree with TRBD1. Per the germline V gene, CDR1 is MNHEY and CDR2 is SVGAGI. V was clipped by 3 bases and J by 4 bases; unmatched bases: 14. The length of the CDR3 is 17 residues. CDR3 sequence: CASSYVSPGSGGYGYTF. The CDR3 bases are TGTGCCAGCAGTTATGTATCACCGGGGTCAGGGGGCTATGGCTACACCTTC.

This clonotype came up many times. The chain joins TRBV10-3 to TRBJ2-7, with 8 bases lining up with TRBD1. The junction had 5 bases not matched to a gene; V was cut back by 5 bases and J by 8 bases. CDR1 is ENHRY and CDR2 is SYGVKD in the germline V gene. The CDR3 has 12 residues. This CDR3 reads CAISLTGGKQYF. Here the CDR3 DNA reads TGTGCCATCAGTCTAACAGGGGGAAAGCAGTACTTC.